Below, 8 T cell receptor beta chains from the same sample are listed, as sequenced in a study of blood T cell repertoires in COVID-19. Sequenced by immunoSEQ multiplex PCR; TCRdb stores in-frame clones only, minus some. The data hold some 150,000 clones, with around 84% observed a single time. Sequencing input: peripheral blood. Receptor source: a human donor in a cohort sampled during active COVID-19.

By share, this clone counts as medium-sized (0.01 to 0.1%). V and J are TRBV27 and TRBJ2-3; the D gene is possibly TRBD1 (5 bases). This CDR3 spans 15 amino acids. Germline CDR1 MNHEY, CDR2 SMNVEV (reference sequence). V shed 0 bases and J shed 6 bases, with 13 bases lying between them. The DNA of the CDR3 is TGTGCCAGCAGTTTATCGGCAGGGATATATGATACGCAGTATTTT. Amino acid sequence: CASSLSAGIYDTQYF.

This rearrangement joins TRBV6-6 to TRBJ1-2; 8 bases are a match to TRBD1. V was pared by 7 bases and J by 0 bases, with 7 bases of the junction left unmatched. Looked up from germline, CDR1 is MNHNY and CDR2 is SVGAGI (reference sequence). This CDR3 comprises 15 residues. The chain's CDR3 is CASTLDRATNYGYTF. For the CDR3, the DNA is TGTGCCAGCACCCTGGACAGGGCCACTAACTATGGCTACACCTTC.

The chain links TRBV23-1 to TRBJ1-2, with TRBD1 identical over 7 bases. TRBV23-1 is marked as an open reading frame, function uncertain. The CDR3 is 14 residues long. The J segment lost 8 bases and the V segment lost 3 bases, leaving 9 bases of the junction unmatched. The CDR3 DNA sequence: TGCGCCAGCAGTCAGACGACAGGGTGCAAAGGCTACACCTTC. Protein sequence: CASSQTTGCKGYTF.

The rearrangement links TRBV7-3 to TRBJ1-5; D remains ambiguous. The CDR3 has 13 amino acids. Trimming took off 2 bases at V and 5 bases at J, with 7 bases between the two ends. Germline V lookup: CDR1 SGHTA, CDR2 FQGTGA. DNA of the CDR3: TGTGCCAGCAGCTTATATCGGGATCAGCCCCAGCATTTT. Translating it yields CASSLYRDQPQHF.

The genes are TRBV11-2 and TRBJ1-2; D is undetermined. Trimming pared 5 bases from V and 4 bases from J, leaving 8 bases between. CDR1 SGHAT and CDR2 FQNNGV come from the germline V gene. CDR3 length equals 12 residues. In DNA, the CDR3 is TGTGCCAGCAGCAGAGGCAGCTATGGCTACACCTTC. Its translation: CASSRGSYGYTF.

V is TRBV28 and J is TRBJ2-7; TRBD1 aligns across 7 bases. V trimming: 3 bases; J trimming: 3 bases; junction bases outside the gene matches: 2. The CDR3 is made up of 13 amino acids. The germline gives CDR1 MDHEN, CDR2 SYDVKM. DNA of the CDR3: TGTGCCAGCAGTTTGTACAGGGGCTACGAGCAGTACTTC. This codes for CASSLYRGYEQYF.

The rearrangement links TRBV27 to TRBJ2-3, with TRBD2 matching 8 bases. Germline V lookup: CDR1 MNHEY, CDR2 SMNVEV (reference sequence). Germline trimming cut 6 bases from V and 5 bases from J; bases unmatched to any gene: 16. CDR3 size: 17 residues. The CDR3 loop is CASSRRHSGDLRDTQYF. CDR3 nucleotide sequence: TGTGCCAGCAGCCGAAGGCATAGCGGGGACCTGCGAGATACGCAGTATTTT.

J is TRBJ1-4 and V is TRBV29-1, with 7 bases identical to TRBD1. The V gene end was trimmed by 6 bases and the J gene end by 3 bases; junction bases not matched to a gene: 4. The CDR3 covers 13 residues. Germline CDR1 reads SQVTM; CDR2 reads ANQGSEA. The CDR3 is CSVAGTANEKLFF. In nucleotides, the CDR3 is TGCAGCGTCGCCGGGACAGCTAATGAAAAACTGTTTTTT.